This T cell receptor beta chain stems from a study of cytomegalovirus exposure and HLA in healthy donors (dated by TCRdb to about 2017). Looking at the study overall: An earlier analysis of about 530 of the donors reported about 280 Gb of sequence data and around 110 million unique TCR beta sequences obtained from 150 million to 200 million T cells. Along with the roughly 710-subject first cohort, a separate validation cohort of over 90 different subjects was used. Of the roughly 410 genotyped donors, roughly 80% were placed in the genetic ancestry cluster associated with self-reported Caucasian donors. Among some 400 genotyped donors of the cohort, an average of roughly 230,000 unique TCR beta nucleotide sequences was sequenced per donor, of which about 19% were non-productive. Genome-wide SNP genotypes for about 60% of the roughly 700 donors were used in a later genetic analysis, which treated that subset as a discovery cohort. Using immunosequencing, the study profiled T cell repertoires from fewer than 850 subjects and related those repertoires to cytomegalovirus serostatus. In an earlier analysis of 587 of the donors, high-throughput TCR beta sequencing was used to judge whether each TCR beta V gene segment behaved as functional or pseudogenic. A later analysis re-analyzed previously published TCR beta repertoires from roughly 600 donors and added high-resolution HLA genotyping to study TCR occurrence patterns. The aim of the study was to test whether cataloging public T cell receptors could identify signatures of past pathogen exposure. Rather than using new phenotypic data, the later analysis identified candidate immune exposures from TCR beta sequences and from how often those sequences occurred across donors. Four or five DR-DQ haplotypes were handled as single units for association and clustering, since linkage in the cohort was strong. To predict cytomegalovirus infection status, the study combined high-throughput TCR immunosequencing, statistical association of individual TCRs with disease status, and machine learning. An early release that covered 500 to 800 HLA-typed donors contained 250 to 350 gigabases of sequencing data and 70 million to 100 million unique TCR sequences. Alongside the repertoire data, information on donor age, sex, ethnicity and CMV serostatus was compiled. Both class I and class II loci were covered by HLA typing, at four-digit resolution. The number of typed donors differed by locus: roughly 629-640 for A, B, C, DRB1 and DQB1; some 500 for DQA1; approximately 610 for DPA1; and some 470 for DPB1. Every discovery cohort repertoire had been produced on one sequencing platform.

In the case of this clone: The specificity of this receptor is unknown. No base qualities exist here, and no much larger clone lies one base off it.

V is clipped by 6 bases and J by 0 bases, and the sequence between their germline boundaries is 9 bases long. The germline V gene (reference sequence) gives CDR1 as LNHDA and CDR2 as SQIVND. The CDR3, cysteine through phenylalanine, is 15 amino acids long. Only the CDR3 DNA is retained, 45 bases long and in frame from the first base. The full study reports these points: A cluster of highly shared sequence variants was judged likely to represent a technical artifact of the sequencing pipeline. A further reported finding was that TCR beta sequences accurately predicted the HLA-A and HLA-B alleles for most subjects in the first cohort. In this cohort, only TCR beta chains were sequenced, and detectable features were limited by the absence of alpha or paired-chain data. According to a later analysis, parvovirus B19, influenza, CMV and Epstein-Barr virus appeared linked to several top co-occurrence clusters. The study gave a list of 150 to 200 TCR beta chains associated with cytomegalovirus. In an earlier analysis of some 640 of the donors, most TCR beta V segments were observed in productive rearrangements about 87% or about 30% of the time, broadly matching IMGT annotations. A later analysis associated 16,951 TCR beta sequences with specific HLA alleles at a false discovery rate of 0.05. Presence/absence analyses assumed roughly uniform sequencing depth across donors, an assumption that may not hold. Strong co-occurrence of HLA alleles, especially DR and DQ, made assigning TCR associations to individual alleles difficult. Most TCR sequences were observed very rarely across donors, whereas some public TCRs were present in many individuals. V-gene and J-gene trimming of TCR beta chains was associated with a missense DCLRE1C variant in a later genetic analysis, and the association was replicated in an independent cohort. In vitro tests confirmed that three of the cytomegalovirus-associated TCR beta chains recognize cytomegalovirus antigens. A later analysis found that HLA-associated TCR beta chains were more clonally expanded and had lower generation probabilities than equally common non-associated chains. Because the 87-base-pair reads could not distinguish some IMGT-functional V segments, including TRBV6-2 and TRBV6-3, those segments were excluded. In a later analysis, the rate of TCR association differed among HLA loci, with DRB1 alleles having the most associated TCRs and HLA-C alleles having the fewest. In a later analysis, most CMV-associated TCR beta chains were found to appear HLA-restricted, with HLA associations seemingly driven largely by CMV exposure. It was suggested by the authors that the approach could potentially be generalized to other disease states and immunological phenotypes. Correlated functional status among segregating V segments might reflect linkage disequilibrium, but an unknown experimental factor could not be ruled out. According to a later genetic analysis, donors in an Asian-associated ancestry cluster had fewer N-insertions in productive TCRs than the approximately 710-donor mean. The classifier was reported to diagnose cytomegalovirus status with high specificity and sensitivity in both the original cohort and the validation cohort. Because some donors lacked HLA typing at each locus, the association tests relied only on the typed subset. Because counts were too low, more than 15 rarely observed V segments, including chromosome 9 orphons, were excluded from the earlier analysis of around 640 of the donors. For the cohort, immune exposure information was limited to CMV serostatus.

Library generation was performed with the immunoSEQ multiplex PCR assay. The multiplex PCR relied on a mix of 60 forward primers for TCR Vbeta segments and 13 reverse primers for TCR Jbeta segments. A multiplex PCR assay on genomic DNA amplified the CDR3 region of rearranged TCR beta genes. On the Illumina HiSeq System, the amplified TCR beta libraries were sequenced as 87-base-pair reads. The study's processing was this. A later analysis counted approximately 76 million unique TCR beta chains across the 650 to 800 repertoires, and some 11 million of these chains were shared by at least two donors. A nearest-neighbor algorithm error-corrected the raw reads and collapsed the reads into unique sequences, merging closely related sequences to remove PCR and sequencing errors. Alignment of CDR3 sequences to IMGT reference sequences was used to assign V, D and J gene segments. For a sequence to be retained, a match of at least six nucleotides was required to both a V gene segment and a J gene segment. A rearrangement counted as productive if the CDR3 had no stop codons and remained in frame with V and J, and every other rearrangement counted as non-productive. CDR3 was defined by IMGT convention, running from the second conserved V-encoded cysteine to the conserved J-encoded phenylalanine. Sequences without an unambiguous match to a single V gene segment were excluded from the earlier analysis of about 630 of the donors. In an earlier analysis of almost 600 of the donors, a V segment was called functional when productive rearrangements were above 56.7%, and segregating when the standard deviation between donors exceeded 5%. A statistical classification framework was built to diagnose cytomegalovirus status from the catalog of TCR beta chain sequences. V and J gene assignment, in a later analysis, came from comparing TCR nucleotide sequences with IMGT/GENE-DB human TR gene sequences. A later analysis assigned CDR3 sequences and most-parsimonious VDJ recombination scenarios with the TCRdist pipeline. In a later analysis, each TCR beta chain was defined by its CDR3 amino acid sequence together with its V-gene family, and reads without a unique V-gene family were excluded. As a way to deal with suspected cross-contamination and a sequencing artifact, a later analysis dropped 592 nucleotide sequences that were highly shared and had low generation probability. A later analysis calculated a clonal expansion index for each public chain from normalized within-repertoire ranks of inferred template counts. In a later analysis, generation probabilities were computed using a VDJ recombination model fitted to out-of-frame rearrangements, and the results were checked against IGoR. In a later analysis, hypergeometric tests were used to score TCR-TCR, TCR-HLA and TCR-CMV co-occurrence, with a repertoire-size bias correction applied to TCR pairs. False discovery rates were estimated in a later analysis by permuting HLA or CMV assignments 20 times. In a later analysis, co-occurring TCRs were grouped using DBSCAN, with TCRdist sequence similarity added in when clustering inside HLA-allele-positive subsets. For co-occurrence clustering, repertoires with fewer than 30,000 or more than 120,000 public chains were excluded, along with 4 to 6 repertoires with anomalous nucleotide sharing. TCRdb provides this immuneACCESS table in a form limited to in-frame rearrangements. Some clones are lacking; in checked studies, under half of them reflect an unresolved V gene, and why the rest are absent is not known. V and J calls and clone size are given by that table; D and trimming were obtained from the DNA. In all, the sample holds about 38,000 clones, and 86% of those were seen once. Approximately 10% of the sample is held by the ten biggest clonotypes.

The cohort comprised under 700 healthy bone marrow donors. At the time of sampling, all cohort members were nominally healthy, though unrecorded immune exposures were likely present. The donor tested CMV seropositive and was one of the 289 seropositive cohort members. Every donor gave a peripheral blood sample, and the peripheral blood mononuclear cells from that sample were used for TCR beta sequencing. The Qiagen DNeasy Blood Extraction Kit was used to extract genomic DNA from the blood cell samples. This sequence was found in a woman in her thirties or forties in good health and CMV-seropositive. The sequence links TRBV19 to TRBJ2-6; a tentative D call is TRBD1 (5 bases match). Source material: PBMCs. The nucleotide sequence reads TGTGCCAGTAGAAGACAGCTCTCTGGGGCCAACGTCCTGACTTTC. It translates as CASRRQLSGANVLTF.